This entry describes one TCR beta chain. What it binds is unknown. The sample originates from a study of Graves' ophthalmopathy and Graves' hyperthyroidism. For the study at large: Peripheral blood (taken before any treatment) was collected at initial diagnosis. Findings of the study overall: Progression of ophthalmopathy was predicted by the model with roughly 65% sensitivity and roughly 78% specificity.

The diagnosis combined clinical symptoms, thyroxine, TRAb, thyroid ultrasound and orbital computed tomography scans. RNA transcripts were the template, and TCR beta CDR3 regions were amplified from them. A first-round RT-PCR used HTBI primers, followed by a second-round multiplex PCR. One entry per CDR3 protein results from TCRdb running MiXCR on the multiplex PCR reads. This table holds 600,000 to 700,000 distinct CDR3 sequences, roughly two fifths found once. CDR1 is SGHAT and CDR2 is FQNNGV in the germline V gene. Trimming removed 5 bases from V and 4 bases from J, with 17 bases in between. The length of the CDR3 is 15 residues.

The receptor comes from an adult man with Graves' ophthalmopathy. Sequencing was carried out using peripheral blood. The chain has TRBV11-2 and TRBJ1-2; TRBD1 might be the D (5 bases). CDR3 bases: TGTGCCAGCAGCCAAGAGAACAGGAGGGTCTATGGCTACACCTTC. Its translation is CASSQENRRVYGYTF.